Presented here are 22 T cell receptor beta chains from one specimen sequenced in a study of T-cell reconstitution after alpha-beta-depleted transplantation in children. For TCRbeta, the library was prepared with unique molecular identifiers. Using its own MiXCR run on the PCR reads, TCRdb lists one record per CDR3 protein. The table has about 640,000 distinct CDR3 sequences, over 15% seen once. The sequences come from PBMCs from the stem cell graft donor, collected from the stem cell graft. The receptors here all came from a human donor who donated a stem cell graft to a child with acute myeloid leukemia.

This sequence joins TRBV7-2 and TRBJ2-1; 8 bases map to TRBD1. V dropped 2 bases and J dropped 5; count of bases not matched to a gene: 5. Germline CDR1 and CDR2: SGHTA and FQGNSA. The CDR3 has 15 amino acids. CDR3 in DNA: TGTGCCAGCAGCTTAATCGGACAGGGACACAATGAGCAGTTCTTC. This encodes CASSLIGQGHNEQFF.

This clonotype has ten or more counts. The chain carries TRBV6-4 and TRBJ2-7; 7 bases align to TRBD2. Germline lookup yields CDR1 MRHNA and CDR2 SNTAGT. The CDR3 is 14 amino acids. Unmatched junction bases numbered 4, after V lost 0 bases and J lost 5 bases. CDR3 bases: TGTGCCAGCAGTGACTCGGGAGGGTTGGACGAGCAGTACGTC. This encodes CASSDSGGLDEQYV.

This clonotype was observed a single time. The CDR3 sequence: CASRWQRLAGEQFF. The CDR3, as DNA: TGTGCCAGCAGGTGGCAGCGTCTAGCGGGTGAGCAGTTCTTC. The rearrangement uses TRBV7-2 and TRBJ2-1; 8 bases line up with TRBD2. CDR3 length: 14 residues. V lost 6 bases, J lost 9 bases, and 10 bases stayed unmatched. CDR1 and CDR2 from the germline V gene are SGHTA and FQGNSA.

This clonotype came up many times. V is TRBV6-4 and J is TRBJ1-1; 8 nucleotides line up with TRBD1. V shed 6 bases, J shed 4 bases, and the junction held 10 bases outside the gene matches. This CDR3 has 15 residues. The V gene's germline CDR1 is MRHNA and CDR2 SNTAGT. CDR3 sequence: CASRTEEDRATEAFF. In nucleotides, the CDR3 is TGTGCCAGCAGAACGGAAGAGGACAGGGCCACTGAAGCTTTCTTT.

This clonotype was recorded at least ten times. Germline is not matched at one junction end, which may reflect a read error. The V call is TRBV7-2, the J call TRBJ2-7; possible D gene TRBD1, 6 bases. The germline CDR1 and CDR2 sequences are SGHTA and FQGNSA. This CDR3 has 12 residues. This CDR3 reads CASSLPPQGLVF. CDR3 sequence (DNA): TGTGCCAGCAGCCTTCCCCCACAGGGCTTAGTCTTC.

The gene calls are TRBV18 and TRBJ2-7, with D maybe TRBD2 (5 bases). CDR3 length: 16 amino acids. The V and J ends lost 0 bases and 2 bases respectively, with 14 bases between them. The germline V gene has CDR1 KGHSH and CDR2 LQKENI. This CDR3 reads CASSPPERTWPYEQYF. The CDR3 DNA follows: TGTGCCAGCTCACCACCGGAGAGGACTTGGCCCTACGAGCAGTACTTC.

This clonotype appeared many times. The rearrangement uses TRBV7-6 and TRBJ1-2; TRBD1 matches 10 bases. The CDR3 has 13 residues. Unmatched junction bases numbered 5, after V lost 5 bases and J lost 8 bases. From germline, CDR1 is SGHVS and CDR2 FNYEAQ. CDR3 sequence: CASSRGQGGGYTF. As DNA, the CDR3 is TGTGCCAGCAGCCGCGGACAGGGGGGCGGCTACACCTTC.

V gene TRBV6-1 combines with J gene TRBJ1-5; no definite D call. This CDR3 contains 14 residues. Germline V gene lookup returns CDR1 MNHNS and CDR2 SASEGT. V dropped 8 bases and J dropped 4 bases, with 15 bases sitting between them. DNA of the CDR3: TGTGCCAGCGATGGAGGGTGGATAAATCAGCCCCAGCATTTT. It is translated as CASDGGWINQPQHF.

The chain uses TRBV7-2 and TRBJ2-1; D ambiguous. V gave up 1 base and J gave up 3 bases, with 10 bases separating them. Germline lookup yields CDR1 SGHTA and CDR2 FQGNSA. This CDR3 is built from 15 residues. This CDR3 reads CASSLVYQDYNEQFF. The CDR3 bases are TGTGCCAGCAGCTTAGTTTACCAAGACTACAATGAGCAGTTCTTC.

At least ten counts were recorded for this clonotype. This chain joins TRBV20-1 and TRBJ2-5; 9 bases fit TRBD1. CDR1 is DFQATT and CDR2 is SNEGSKA in the germline V gene (reference sequence). V was pared by 7 bases and J by 0 bases, with 3 bases of the junction left unmatched. The CDR3 extends over 13 amino acids. CDR3 in DNA: TGCAGTGGGGACAGGGTGAACCAAGAGACCCAGTACTTC. Translated: CSGDRVNQETQYF.

This clonotype showed up just a few times. The chain uses TRBV7-6 and TRBJ2-5; 10 bases are a match to TRBD2. Looked up from germline, CDR1 is SGHVS and CDR2 is FNYEAQ. The junction had 17 bases not matched to a gene; V was cut back by 1 base and J by 6 bases. The CDR3 covers 19 residues. CDR3: CASSLEIAGGRGVWQTQYF. The CDR3 bases are TGTGCCAGCAGCTTAGAGATAGCGGGGGGACGAGGAGTCTGGCAGACCCAGTACTTC. The whole variable domain, remainder taken from reference TRBV7-6 and TRBJ2-5, is GAGVSQSPRYKVTKRGQDVALRCDPISGHVSLYWYRQALGQGPEFLTYFNYEAQQDKSGLPNDRFSAERPEGSISTLTIQRTEQRDSAMYRCASSLEIAGGRGVWQTQYFGPGTRLLVL.

This clonotype was found many times. The V and J genes are TRBV4-3 and TRBJ1-3; D not certain. This CDR3 is 16 amino acids long. Trimming removed 0 bases at V and 0 bases at J, with 9 bases between. Germline-derived CDR1 and CDR2 are LGHNA and YSLEER. In DNA, the CDR3 is TGCGCCAGCAGCCAAGATTACGGCAGCTCTGGAAACACCATATATTTT. Translating gives CASSQDYGSSGNTIYF.

The J gene is TRBJ1-4, the V gene TRBV20-1; 10 positions agree with TRBD1. Trimming removed 5 bases from V and 9 bases from J; junction bases left unmatched: 6. The CDR3 is 13 residues long. CDR1 DFQATT and CDR2 SNEGSKA come from the germline V gene (reference sequence). This chain's CDR3 is CSALRDRGKKLFF. The CDR3 DNA follows: TGCAGTGCTTTAAGGGACAGGGGAAAAAAACTGTTTTTT.

This clonotype was seen repeatedly, ten times or more. The V call is TRBV6-5, the J call TRBJ2-3; perhaps TRBD2 as D (6 bases). Trimming took off 4 bases at V and 2 bases at J, with 10 bases between the two ends. Germline V gives CDR1 MNHEY, CDR2 SVGAGI. The CDR3 is made up of 14 amino acids. The CDR3 DNA reads TGTGCCAGCAGTTGGGACTCTTCCACAGATACGCAGTATTTT. Residues: CASSWDSSTDTQYF.

This clonotype has at least ten counts. This chain uses TRBV6-4 with TRBJ2-2; possibly TRBD2 for D (7 bases). From germline, CDR1 is MRHNA and CDR2 SNTAGT. The CDR3 covers 16 residues. The V gene lost 5 bases and the J gene lost 3 bases, with 16 bases spanning the gap. The CDR3 region has the DNA TGTGCCAGCAGTTTGAGGGGGGGGTCCTACACCGGGGAGCTGTTTTTT. It yields the protein CASSLRGGSYTGELFF.

The chain employs TRBV5-1 and TRBJ2-3; unclear D gene. The CDR3 contains 12 residues. The V and J ends lost 4 bases and 6 bases respectively, with 9 bases between them. The germline gives CDR1 SGHRS, CDR2 YFSETQ. The CDR3 loop is CASSQRLDTQYF. CDR3 nucleotide sequence: TGCGCCAGCAGCCAAAGACTTGATACGCAGTATTTT.

This clonotype appeared a few times. CDR3 loop: CASSLPQQGQPSTDTQYF. The CDR3 nucleotides are TGCGCCAGCAGCTTGCCACAACAGGGGCAGCCGAGCACAGATACGCAGTATTTT. The rearrangement links TRBV5-1 to TRBJ2-3, with 7 bases lining up with TRBD1. Germline CDR1 reads SGHRS; CDR2 reads YFSETQ. The CDR3 sequence is 18 residues long. The J segment lost 0 bases and the V segment lost 1 base, leaving 11 bases of the junction unmatched.

V usage is TRBV20-1 and J usage is TRBJ2-5, with 10 positions matching TRBD2. V was pared by 4 bases and J by 4 bases, with 6 bases of the junction left unmatched. From germline, CDR1 is DFQATT and CDR2 SNEGSKA (reference sequence). The CDR3 runs 14 residues. The CDR3 is CSATSGGDSETQYF. Here the CDR3 DNA reads TGCAGTGCTACGAGCGGGGGGGACTCAGAGACCCAGTACTTC.

This clonotype was observed a few times. The J gene is TRBJ1-2, the V gene TRBV12-3 or TRBV12-4; TRBD1 is a possible D gene (5 bases). The CDR3 runs 14 residues. V shed 5 bases and J shed 0 bases, with 10 bases lying between them. The CDR3 is CASSGGYSNYGYTF. In DNA form, the CDR3 reads TGTGCCAGCAGTGGGGGTTACTCTAACTATGGCTACACCTTC.

This clonotype has just a few counts. This rearrangement joins TRBV5-1 to TRBJ1-1; possible D gene TRBD1, 6 bases. The CDR3 covers 14 residues. V lost 1 base and J lost 3, with 10 bases in between. The V gene's germline CDR1 is SGHRS and CDR2 YFSETQ. This CDR3 reads CASSLRGADTEAFF. DNA of the CDR3: TGCGCCAGCAGCTTGCGGGGGGCGGACACTGAAGCTTTCTTT.

This clonotype was counted between two and nine times. The chain recombines TRBV12-3 or TRBV12-4 with TRBJ2-1; no firm D call. This CDR3 contains 14 residues. V lost 5 bases and J lost 9, with 17 bases in between. The CDR3 nucleotides are TGTGCCAGCAGTCCCTTATCGAGCGTTGCTGAGCAGTTCTTC. It yields the protein CASSPLSSVAEQFF.

This clonotype was found a few times. V is TRBV7-8 and J is TRBJ2-5, with a weak D call TRBD1 (6 bases). This CDR3 is built from 15 residues. Between the trimmed V and J ends, which lost 4 bases and 4 bases, there was a span of 16 bases. From germline, CDR1 is SGHVS and CDR2 FQNEAQ. The CDR3 bases are TGTGCCAGCAGCTCGACAGGTGGGGCCGGAGAGACCCAGTACTTC. This translates into CASSSTGGAGETQYF. The complete variable domain, with remaining parts taken from reference TRBV7-8 and TRBJ2-5, reads GAGVSQSPRYKVAKRGQDVALRCDPISGHVSLFWYQQALGQGPEFLTYFQNEAQLDKSGLPSDRFFAERPEGSVSTLKIQRTQQEDSAVYLCASSSTGGAGETQYFGPGTRLLVL.